This TCR beta chain was obtained from a study of T and B cells in COVID-19 patients. Study information: Critical illness requiring mechanical ventilation or extracorporeal membrane oxygenation affected 12 of 20 active-infection patients. Notes on the study in general: Patients with COVID-19 reportedly showed strongly skewed T cell receptor beta variable and joining gene usage.

TRB rearrangements were amplified by multiplex PCR with BIOMED2 TRB-A/B primers. TCRdb reanalysed the multiplex PCR reads using MiXCR and keeps one entry per CDR3 protein. The table has some 14,000 distinct CDR3 sequences, 25% to 35% seen once. Germline CDR1 reads MNHEY; CDR2 reads SMNVEV (reference sequence). The CDR3 is made up of 15 amino acids. V lost 2 bases and J lost 4, with 12 bases in between. This clonotype is deemed medium-sized. The antigen is undetermined. TRB was amplified from approximately 250-480 ng of blood genomic DNA. The receptor comes from a human donor who had recovered from COVID-19. This rearrangement joins TRBV27 to TRBJ2-1; unclear D gene. The sequenced material came from blood. The CDR3 coding sequence is TGTGCCAGCAGTTTACTGACTGCTAGGTACAATGAGCAGTTCTTC. Its translation is CASSLLTARYNEQFF.